The next 23 T cell receptor beta chains were all read from a single sample in a study of radiotherapy plus CTLA-4 blockade in lung cancer. Clones were read by immunoSEQ multiplex PCR, and TCRdb kept only the in-frame ones, dropping some. Of about 88,000 clones in the sample, 60% to 80% were seen once. The material sequenced was peripheral blood, taken from a patient treated with radiotherapy plus ipilimumab. The receptors were gathered from a human donor with non-small cell lung cancer that progressed on radiotherapy plus ipilimumab.

The chain joins TRBV11-2 to TRBJ1-4, with unresolved D. In germline, CDR1 is SGHAT, CDR2 FQNNGV. Deletions cut 0 bases from V and 5 bases from J, with 4 bases between. The CDR3 has 13 residues. CDR3 region: CASSLDPNEKLFF. CDR3 in DNA: TGTGCCAGCAGCTTAGACCCCAATGAAAAACTGTTTTTT.

The chain links TRBV6-1 to TRBJ2-7; D unclear. Germline V gene lookup returns CDR1 MNHNS and CDR2 SASEGT. The V end lost 2 bases, the J end lost 2 bases, and 10 bases lay between the germline ends. The CDR3 has 14 amino acids. In DNA, the CDR3 is TGTGCCAGCAGTGAAACCGGGCTCCCCTACGAGCAGTACTTC. It is translated as CASSETGLPYEQYF.

The table lists this clone with a count of one. V is TRBV5-1 and J is TRBJ2-1, with 13 bases identical to TRBD2. The CDR3 sequence is 15 residues long. The V gene end was trimmed by 4 bases and the J gene end by 6 bases; junction bases not matched to a gene: 4. Germline-derived CDR1 and CDR2 are SGHRS and YFSETQ. CDR3 nucleotide sequence: TGCGCCAGCAGCCCCGGACTAGCGGGGGCCAATGAGCAGTTCTTC. Protein product: CASSPGLAGANEQFF.

V gene TRBV19 combines with J gene TRBJ2-7; D might be TRBD1 or TRBD2, each matching 5 bases. Germline CDR1 is LNHDA and CDR2 is SQIVND (reference sequence). This CDR3 region has 14 residues. Trimming stripped 6 bases from V and 1 base from J, with 13 bases between. Written as DNA, the CDR3 is TGTGCCAGTAGCGTCCGGGACCTGTCCTACGAGCAGTACTTC. Encoded protein: CASSVRDLSYEQYF.

This clone was observed many times. The chain carries TRBV9 and TRBJ1-2; D is possibly TRBD1 (6 bases). The CDR3 consists of 15 residues. Germline V gene sequence: CDR1 SGDLS, CDR2 YYNGEE. Between the trimmed V and J ends, which lost 4 bases and 6 bases, there was a span of 19 bases. The CDR3 spells CASSPSTGLGNGYTF. The CDR3 DNA reads TGTGCCAGCAGCCCATCGACAGGTTTAGGAAATGGCTACACCTTC. Variable domain in full (rest from reference TRBV9 and TRBJ1-2): DSGVTQTPKHLITATGQRVTLRCSPRSGDLSVYWYQQSLDQGLQFLIQYYNGEERAKGNILERFSAQQFPDLHSELNLSSLELGDSALYFCASSPSTGLGNGYTFGSGTRLTVV.

J is TRBJ2-5 and V is TRBV19; the D call may be TRBD1 or TRBD2 (6 bases each). Germline loops: CDR1 LNHDA, CDR2 SQIVND (reference sequence). CDR3 size: 15 residues. The V gene lost 5 bases and the J gene lost 2 bases, with 15 bases spanning the gap. The CDR3 DNA follows: TGTGCCAGTAGTTCGAGGGGAGGACAGCAAGAGACCCAGTACTTC. Residues: CASSSRGGQQETQYF.

This clone was counted only a few times. The V call is TRBV28, the J call TRBJ2-7, with 9 bases identical to TRBD1. In germline, CDR1 is MDHEN, CDR2 SYDVKM. The V gene end was trimmed by 3 bases and the J gene end by 3 bases; junction bases not matched to a gene: 3. The CDR3 has 14 residues. CDR3 in DNA: TGTGCCAGCAGTTTGGGGGGACAGGGCTACGAGCAGTACTTC. It translates to CASSLGGQGYEQYF.

This clone occurred a few times. The chain employs TRBV28 and TRBJ2-7, with a weak D call TRBD1 (5 bases). The V end was cut by 6 bases, the J end by 4 bases, with 7 bases between. CDR1 and CDR2 from the germline V gene are MDHEN and SYDVKM. CDR3 length: 11 amino acids. In DNA form, the CDR3 reads TGTGCCAGCAGGGGGCTTTACGAGCAGTACTTC. Translated, it gives CASRGLYEQYF.

This clone was seen just once. The chain uses TRBV7-3 and TRBJ2-5, with D perhaps given as TRBD1 or TRBD2 (5 bases each). Germline CDR1 is SGHTA and CDR2 is FQGTGA. The CDR3 is made up of 15 amino acids. Trimming took off 0 bases at V and 5 bases at J, with 13 bases between the two ends. In DNA form, the CDR3 reads TGTGCCAGCAGCTTAACGGGGGTGCGTGGGGAGACCCAGTACTTC. It translates to CASSLTGVRGETQYF.

The chain employs TRBV4-2 and TRBJ2-1; D perhaps matches TRBD2 (5 bases). Germline CDR1 is LGHNA and CDR2 is YNFKEQ. This CDR3 has 17 residues. V was clipped by 0 bases and J by 0 bases, with 12 bases between them. CDR3 in DNA: TGTGCCAGCAGCCAAGAGAAGGTGGGGAGCTCCTACAATGAGCAGTTCTTC. Protein: CASSQEKVGSSYNEQFF.

V gene TRBV6-1 combines with J gene TRBJ2-7; 9 nucleotides agree with TRBD1. Germline assignment: CDR1 MNHNS and CDR2 SASEGT. With V trimmed by 9 bases and J by 4 bases, 1 base remained unmatched. CDR3 size: 11 residues. CDR3 in DNA: TGTGCCAGACAGGGGGCTTACGAGCAGTACTTC. As protein: CARQGAYEQYF.

The genes are TRBV29-1 and TRBJ2-3, with 9 bases fitting TRBD2. There are 16 residues in the CDR3. The ends lost 1 base at V and 4 bases at J; junction bases unmatched: 9. Per the germline V gene, CDR1 is SQVTM and CDR2 is ANQGSEA. CDR3 sequence: CSVEVGGGAPADTQYF. CDR3 bases: TGCAGCGTTGAAGTGGGCGGGGGGGCCCCAGCAGATACGCAGTATTTT.

This clone was observed a few times. This rearrangement joins TRBV7-9 to TRBJ2-7; the D gene could be TRBD1 or TRBD2 (5 bases each). V was cut by 4 bases and J by 3 bases, with 10 bases left in between. This CDR3 region has 13 residues. CDR1 SEHNR and CDR2 FQNEAQ come from the germline V gene (reference sequence). CDR3 bases: TGTGCCAGCAGCTCGGGACGGATCTACGAGCAGTACTTC. This gives the protein CASSSGRIYEQYF.

The V call is TRBV4-2, the J call TRBJ1-6, with TRBD1 as a possible D gene (6 bases). The V and J ends lost 0 bases and 6 bases respectively, with 9 bases between them. CDR3 length equals 15 residues. Looked up from germline, CDR1 is LGHNA and CDR2 is YNFKEQ. CDR3: CASSQDWTANSPLHF. The CDR3 DNA reads as TGTGCCAGCAGCCAAGACTGGACAGCTAATTCACCCCTCCACTTT.

The CDR3: CASSLGLADTDTQYF. DNA for the CDR3: TGTGCCAGCAGCTTAGGACTAGCGGACACAGATACGCAGTATTTT. The V gene is TRBV7-9, the J gene TRBJ2-3; 9 bases fit TRBD2. The germline V gene has CDR1 SEHNR and CDR2 FQNEAQ (reference sequence). The CDR3 covers 15 residues. V lost 1 base and J lost 2; bases outside the gene matches: 1.

The chain has TRBV30 and TRBJ1-6; tentatively, D is TRBD1 (6 bases). Trimming shortened V by 5 bases and J by 8 bases, and 16 bases separated the two germline ends. The CDR3 extends over 14 amino acids. Germline CDR1 and CDR2: GTSNPN and SVGIG (reference sequence). CDR3 in DNA: TGTGCCTGGTGTACAGGGTCGGGTCATTCACCCCTCCACTTT. It encodes CAWCTGSGHSPLHF.

The chain has TRBV11-3 and TRBJ2-7, with D unclear. CDR3 size: 13 residues. Per the germline V gene, CDR1 is SGHNT and CDR2 is YENEEA. Deletions cut 1 base from V and 0 bases from J, with 4 bases between. CDR3: CASSLGSSYEQYF. Here the CDR3 DNA reads TGTGCCAGCAGCTTAGGCAGCTCCTACGAGCAGTACTTC.

The chain combines TRBV10-3 with TRBJ1-4; 9 bases match TRBD1. This CDR3 has 12 amino acids. Germline V gene data show CDR1 as ENHRY and CDR2 as SYGVKD. Germline trimming cut 10 bases from V and 8 bases from J; bases unmatched to any gene: 5. The CDR3 DNA reads as TGTGCCACCCGACAGGGGGAGGAAAAACTGTTTTTT. Protein product: CATRQGEEKLFF.

This sequence joins TRBV28 and TRBJ2-3; D may be TRBD1 (6 bases). V was clipped by 5 bases and J by 0 bases, with 12 bases between them. Germline CDR1 reads MDHEN; CDR2 reads SYDVKM. This CDR3 has 15 amino acids. CDR3 sequence (DNA): TGTGCCAGCAGTCAAGGGACATTTAGCACAGATACGCAGTATTTT. It yields the protein CASSQGTFSTDTQYF.

The rearrangement links TRBV29-1 to TRBJ2-1; possibly TRBD1 for D (7 bases). V lost 5 bases and J 6 bases, leaving 17 bases between the germline ends. Germline V gene sequence: CDR1 SQVTM, CDR2 ANQGSEA. The CDR3 sequence is 14 residues long. CDR3 loop: CSVRAGGIGNEQFF. The CDR3 nucleotides are TGCAGCGTTCGAGCAGGGGGGATTGGCAATGAGCAGTTCTTC.

The V and J genes are TRBV19 and TRBJ2-7; D ambiguous. V lost 0 bases, J lost 3 bases, and 18 bases lay in between. The CDR3 contains 17 residues. Germline CDR1 reads LNHDA; CDR2 reads SQIVND (reference sequence). CDR3 DNA sequence: TGTGCCAGTAGTATAGAGGTTCTGTGCAGGATCCACTACGAGCAGTACTTC. Translation: CASSIEVLCRIHYEQYF.

The V gene is TRBV28, the J gene TRBJ1-2; D might be TRBD1 (5 bases). The CDR3 is 16 residues long. Deletions cut 6 bases from V and 4 bases from J, with 21 bases between. The V gene's germline CDR1 is MDHEN and CDR2 SYDVKM. CDR3 sequence (DNA): TGTGCCAGCAGCTCCCGCAGTGCAGGGACCCCCTATGGCTACACCTTC. It yields the protein CASSSRSAGTPYGYTF.

V is TRBV18 and J is TRBJ2-3, with 14 bases aligning to TRBD2. CDR1 is KGHSH, CDR2 LQKENI, per germline. CDR3 size: 14 residues. V lost 3 bases and J lost 8; bases outside the gene matches: 1. The chain's CDR3 is CASSPGTSGGTQYF. CDR3 sequence (DNA): TGTGCCAGCTCACCCGGGACTAGCGGGGGTACGCAGTATTTT.